This is a list of T cell receptor beta chains from one sample in a study of blood T cell repertoires in COVID-19. Here immunoSEQ multiplex PCR was the method, and the copy in TCRdb shows in-frame clones only, minus some. Among about 430,000 clones listed, more than 75% were seen once. The sequencing sample was made of PBMCs or T cells enriched from blood (not recorded which). The source is a woman aged 30 to 39 with acute COVID-19. Both conserved end residues are part of each CDR3. The order of the fields is clone size, V gene, J gene, D gene, CDR3 DNA, CDR3 protein. D genes are given only for firm matches. Only some rows state a clone size, as once, few, many or a class for expanded clones.

>-|TRBV12-5|TRBJ1-2|TRBD1
TGTGCTAGTGGTTACAGGGGGGTCTATGGCTACACCTTC
CASGYRGVYGYTF
>once|TRBV6-2/TRBV6-3|TRBJ2-1|TRBD2
TGTGCCAGCAGTTACACGCGGGGGGGCCCCCACAATGAGCAGTTCTTC
CASSYTRGGPHNEQFF
>-|TRBV3-1/TRBV3-2|TRBJ1-3|TRBD1
TGTGCCAGCAGCCCTCTGACAGGGGCCGGAAACACCATATATTTT
CASSPLTGAGNTIYF
>-|TRBV7-9|TRBJ2-7|TRBD1
TGTGCCAGCAGCCACAGGGGGCTGGTAAACGAGCAGTACTTC
CASSHRGLVNEQYF
>-|TRBV5-1|TRBJ2-3|-
TGCGCCAGCACCATGGGGGGGGCCGATACGCAGTATTTT
CASTMGGADTQYF
>-|TRBV3-1/TRBV3-2|TRBJ2-1|TRBD1
TGTGCCAGCAGCTCGAGGGACAGAACCTACAATGAGCAGTTCTTC
CASSSRDRTYNEQFF
>once|TRBV7-9|TRBJ2-7|TRBD1
TGTGCCAGCAGCTTATTAGACAGGGGTTACGAGCAGTACTTC
CASSLLDRGYEQYF
>-|TRBV7-9|TRBJ1-6|-
TGTGCCAGCAGCTTAAGAGGTTCTGGAATTTCGGCCCTCCACTTT
CASSLRGSGISALHF
>-|TRBV9|TRBJ2-1|TRBD2
TGTGCCAGCAGCGTAGCGGGGGGGCCGTTTGAGCAGTTCTTC
CASSVAGGPFEQFF
>-|TRBV19|TRBJ2-7|TRBD2
TGTGCCAGTAGTCGGCTAGGGAGGGATCCCTACGAGCAGTACTTC
CASSRLGRDPYEQYF
>-|TRBV28|TRBJ1-5|TRBD1
TGTGCCAGTGGACAGGGGAGGCGGCCCCAGCATTTT
CASGQGRRPQHF
>-|TRBV10-3|TRBJ2-3|-
TGTGCCGTCCCCGGGCCACTAGCTGCAGATACGCAGTATTTT
CAVPGPLAADTQYF
>-|TRBV3-1/TRBV3-2|TRBJ2-1|TRBD2
TGTGCCAGCAGCCAAGAAGTGATTGCGGGGACTAAGATCTTC
CASSQEVIAGTKIF
>-|TRBV2|TRBJ1-1|-
TGTGCCAGCAGTGACAGGTCTCATGAAGCTTTCTTT
CASSDRSHEAFF
>-|TRBV5-1|TRBJ1-1|-
TGCGCCAGCAGCTTGGCGGAGGGGTCGAACACTGAAGCTTTCTTT
CASSLAEGSNTEAFF
>-|TRBV6-4|TRBJ2-2|TRBD2
TGTGCCAGCAGTGACTTTGGCGGGGGAACCGGGGAGCTGTTTTTT
CASSDFGGGTGELFF
>once|TRBV7-3|TRBJ1-6|TRBD1
TGTGCCAGCAGCTTAAGGCGACAGGGAAGTTCACCCCTCCACTTT
CASSLRRQGSSPLHF
>once|TRBV18|TRBJ1-3|-
TGTGCCAGCTCACCCGGGACACCCTCGCCCTCTGGAAACACCATATATTTT
CASSPGTPSPSGNTIYF
>-|TRBV19|TRBJ2-1|TRBD2
TGTGCCAGTAGTATTAAGCGGGGAGGCGATGAGCAGTTCTTC
CASSIKRGGDEQFF
>-|TRBV5-4|TRBJ2-1|-
TGTGCCAGCAGCTCGACTAGTTCCGGGCAGTTCTTC
CASSSTSSGQFF
>-|TRBV6-5|TRBJ1-5|-
TGTGCCAGCAGTTATCCGAGCGAGCCCCAGCATTTT
CASSYPSEPQHF
>few|TRBV4-2|TRBJ1-5|-
TGTGCCAGCAGCCAAGCCAGAGCGAATAGCAATCAGCCCCAGCATTTT
CASSQARANSNQPQHF
>-|TRBV6-5|TRBJ2-1|TRBD2
TGTGCCAGCAGTTACTCTGCGGGGGGTCGGAATGAGCAGTTCTTC
CASSYSAGGRNEQFF
>-|TRBV27|TRBJ1-4|-
TGTGCCAGCAGCACAGATGGAGGTAATGAAAAACTGTTTTTT
CASSTDGGNEKLFF
>few|TRBV7-2|TRBJ1-2|TRBD1
TGTGCCAGCAGCCTACCGGGACAGGGTCAGCAAAACTATGGCTACACCTTC
CASSLPGQGQQNYGYTF
>-|TRBV28|TRBJ2-2|-
TGTGCCAGTTCAGGGGCCTCGAACACCGGGGAGCTGTTTTTT
CASSGASNTGELFF
>-|TRBV10-1|TRBJ1-5|-
TGCGCTCCGGGGGACGTGCCCCAGCATTTT
CAPGDVPQHF
>once|TRBV5-1|TRBJ2-1|TRBD2
TGCGCCAGCAGCAAACCGGGACTAGTTACGGATGAGCAGTTCTTC
CASSKPGLVTDEQFF
>-|TRBV5-5|TRBJ1-4|-
TGTGCCAGCAGCTTGGAGGGGAATGAAAAACTGTTTTTT
CASSLEGNEKLFF
>-|TRBV7-9|TRBJ2-7|-
TGTGCCAGCAGCTACCAGACCTACGAGCAGTACTTC
CASSYQTYEQYF
>-|TRBV27|TRBJ1-3|TRBD1
TGTGCCAGCGCGGACAGGGGGAGCGGAAACACCATATATTTT
CASADRGSGNTIYF
>-|TRBV4-3|TRBJ2-1|TRBD2
TGCGCCAGCAGCCAAGATTCTAGCGGGGGGGCCCTTGAGCAGTTCTTC
CASSQDSSGGALEQFF
>few|TRBV7-9|TRBJ2-1|-
TGTGCCAGCAGGCCCACCGGGCTAGCGTTAAGGGGAAATGAGCAGTTCTTC
CASRPTGLALRGNEQFF
>-|TRBV2|TRBJ1-5|-
TGTGCCAGCAACCAAGGTCGACTTCAGCCCCAGCATTTT
CASNQGRLQPQHF
>-|TRBV15|TRBJ1-6|-
TGTGCCCAAAGAGGACCCCGAGGGGGACCCCTCCACTTT
CAQRGPRGGPLHF
>-|TRBV4-1|TRBJ1-4|-
TGCGCCAGCAGCCAAAGTGGGGCAGCTAATGAAAAACTGTTTTTT
CASSQSGAANEKLFF
>-|TRBV7-2|TRBJ1-2|-
TGTGCCAGCAGCTTGGCCAGGGATTTACGGGATGGCTACACCTTC
CASSLARDLRDGYTF
>few|TRBV7-3|TRBJ2-2|TRBD1
TGTGCCAGCAGCTTAAGAAGGGGGGACAGGGCAGCCGGGGAGCTGTTTTTT
CASSLRRGDRAAGELFF
>-|TRBV9|TRBJ2-1|-
TGTGCCAGCAGCTCCGGTTCCTTTAATGAGCAGTTCTTC
CASSSGSFNEQFF
>-|TRBV9|TRBJ2-1|TRBD1
TGTGCCAGCAGCGTCCGCTGGACAGGGAGCTCCTACAATGAGCAGTTCTTC
CASSVRWTGSSYNEQFF
>-|TRBV23-1|TRBJ1-5|-
TGCGCCAGCAGTCAATCGTCCGCAGGGAAGGGTCAGCCCCAGCATTTT
CASSQSSAGKGQPQHF
>-|TRBV25-1|TRBJ2-1|TRBD1
TGTGCCAGCAGTGAATTGGGGGACAGGGAAAACTACAATGAGCAGTTCTTC
CASSELGDRENYNEQFF
>-|TRBV6-5|TRBJ2-7|TRBD1
TGTGCCAGCAGGAGGTACGGGACAGACAACTACGAGCAGTACTTC
CASRRYGTDNYEQYF
>-|TRBV6-2/TRBV6-3|TRBJ2-4|-
TGTGCCAGCAGCGCGACCAAAAACATTCAGTACTTC
CASSATKNIQYF
>-|TRBV5-1|TRBJ2-5|TRBD2
TGCGCCAGCAGCCCTTTAGGACTAGCGGGCCAAGAGACCCAGTACTTC
CASSPLGLAGQETQYF
>-|TRBV7-6|TRBJ2-7|-
TGTGCCAGCAGCTTAGGCCAGGGGGGCTCCTACGAGCAGTACTTC
CASSLGQGGSYEQYF
>-|TRBV15|TRBJ2-5|-
TGTGCCACCAGCAGACAGGATTTCCAAGAGACCCAGTACTTC
CATSRQDFQETQYF
>-|TRBV7-2|TRBJ1-2|TRBD1
TGTGCCAGCAGCTTAGCATGGCAGGGGGCGGGTGGCTACACCTTC
CASSLAWQGAGGYTF
>few|TRBV5-1|TRBJ1-2|-
TGCGCCAGCAGCTCGCCGGACAGCTTGGGATACTATGGCTACACCTTC
CASSSPDSLGYYGYTF
>-|TRBV6-5|TRBJ1-1|-
TGTGCCACCTTCCCAGGGAACACTGAAGCTTTCTTT
CATFPGNTEAFF
>-|TRBV7-8|TRBJ2-5|TRBD2
TGTGCCAGCCGACTTCGGGGGGAAGAGACCCAGTACTTC
CASRLRGEETQYF
>-|TRBV9|TRBJ1-1|-
TGTGCCAGCAGCGTAGTGCGTGACACTGAAGCTTTCTTT
CASSVVRDTEAFF
>-|TRBV4-1|TRBJ1-5|TRBD1
TGCGCCAGCAGCCAAGATCTATCAGGGGGGCAGCCCCAGCATTTT
CASSQDLSGGQPQHF
>-|TRBV2|TRBJ1-4|-
TGTGCCAGCAGGGCCGGGAGCTTTGAAAAACTGTTTTTT
CASRAGSFEKLFF
>once|TRBV27|TRBJ2-1|TRBD2
TGTGCCAGCATTCCGAGCGGGGGGTCCTACAATGAGCAGTTCTTC
CASIPSGGSYNEQFF
>-|TRBV2|TRBJ1-2|-
TGTGCCAGCAGTGGTCGGGGTGGTTCACAACAATTCACCTATGGCTACACCTTC
CASSGRGGSQQFTYGYTF
>-|TRBV5-1|TRBJ2-7|-
TGCGCCAGCAGCCTCGGATTAGGGGACTCCTACGAGCAGTACTTC
CASSLGLGDSYEQYF
>-|TRBV28|TRBJ1-1|-
TGTGCCAGCACTGCAGGGGAACTGAACACTGAAGCTTTCTTT
CASTAGELNTEAFF
>-|TRBV27|TRBJ2-3|TRBD1
TGTGCCAGCCTTGGACAGGGCACAGATACGCAGTATTTT
CASLGQGTDTQYF